This T cell receptor (beta chain) is from a study of CD8 T cells in ankylosing spondylitis. Comment on this clonotype: Antigen unknown.

Broader study findings: A motif in TCR beta, a set of 8 or 9 highly homologous variants, appeared characteristic of ankylosing spondylitis blood. Before this, some motif variants had been reported in reactive arthritis synovial fluid and blood.

MiXCR was run by TCRdb on the 5' RACE reads, yielding one entry per CDR3 protein. The sample lists over 400,000 distinct CDR3 sequences, approximately 26% occurring once. The receptor comes from a male donor with ankylosing spondylitis. The sequenced sample consisted of blood, either unsorted or a sorted T cell fraction (not recorded which).

DNA for the CDR3: TGTGCCAGCAGCTCTGGACAGGGGAGATCCACAGCTTTCTTT. Amino acid sequence: CASSSGQGRSTAFF. The chain uses TRBV14 and TRBJ1-1; 9 bases agree with TRBD1. The length of the CDR3 is 14 residues. The germline V gene encodes CDR1 SGHDN and CDR2 FVKESK. Trimming removed 5 bases from V and 10 bases from J; junction bases left unmatched: 11.